This section outlines one T cell receptor beta chain sequence together with its context. Its antigen is unknown. The data were obtained in a study of T cells in Graves' hyperthyroidism and ophthalmopathy. Exclusion of patients followed from uncontrolled infection, other autoimmune disease, pregnancy or lactation. This sample holds PBMCs from 10 ml fresh peripheral blood. Trimming pared 6 bases from V and 7 bases from J, leaving 18 bases between. This CDR3 has 15 amino acids. Germline CDR1 reads MGHRA; CDR2 reads YSYEKL. Findings and limits, study-wide: A 13 V-J model separated ophthalmopathy from stable hyperthyroidism. Clonotypes that were expanded in thyroid above 0.001 mostly appeared in blood too.

RNA transcripts gave rise to amplified TCR beta CDR3 regions. In the first-round RT-PCR of the TCR CDR3, the HTBI primer set was used. A single record per CDR3 protein comes from TCRdb applying MiXCR to the multiplex PCR reads. This sample carries under 300,000 distinct CDR3 sequences, 13% to 15% of them seen once, and the ten largest clones take about 14%. What was sequenced was blood. This chain links TRBV4-1 with TRBJ2-2, with a tentative D call TRBD2 (6 bases). The sequence was obtained from a middle-aged woman with Graves' hyperthyroidism that later progressed to Graves' ophthalmopathy. The CDR3 DNA sequence: TGCGCCAGCAGAAAGATAGCGGCCGGAGGCGGGGAGCTGTTTTTT. Encoded protein: CASRKIAAGGGELFF.